A selection of T cell receptor beta chains follows, all from one sample in a study of blood T cell repertoires in COVID-19. Repertoires were generated with immunoSEQ multiplex PCR, while TCRdb's copy carries only in-frame clones and drops some. The sample consists of around 190,000 clones, roughly 80% of them appearing once. Sequenced material: peripheral blood. These TCRs come from a human donor in a cohort sampled during active COVID-19. Each CDR3 is given with its conserved first and last residue.

V: TRBV12-3/TRBV12-4
CDR3: CASSLAAYGYTF

V: TRBV5-1
CDR3: CASSLGQGAFEQYF

V: TRBV2
CDR3: CASLWDRNSPLHF

V: TRBV11-3
CDR3: CASASGTSGAYNEQFF

V: TRBV7-4
CDR3: CASSFCWGRGYEQYF

V: TRBV15
CDR3: CATSRDRGQPQHF

V: TRBV12-3/TRBV12-4
CDR3: CASSPGQGYEQYF

V: TRBV3-1/TRBV3-2
CDR3: CASSQDGGGGLQPQHF

V: TRBV9
CDR3: CASSVAGTVQETQYF

V: TRBV10-3
CDR3: CAISANPAAGVENTEAFF

V: TRBV10-3
CDR3: CAISRDKQETQYF

V: TRBV2
CDR3: CASTDGTEAFF

V: TRBV9
CDR3: CASSLHGQSYGYTF

V: TRBV5-1
CDR3: CASSLGGPRAYEQYF

V: TRBV6-1
CDR3: CASSEISVGQGASYEQYF

V: TRBV5-1
CDR3: CASSTDRGLDGYTF

V: TRBV30
CDR3: CAWSLTGRLYGYTF

V: TRBV19
CDR3: CASRTSSEVSNYGYTF

V: TRBV19
CDR3: CASSMGAQAAFF

V: TRBV9
CDR3: CASSRTGGPNQPQHF

V: TRBV2
CDR3: CASNEEGSGTEAFF

V: TRBV19
CDR3: CASSLGGSAGELFF

V: TRBV2
CDR3: CASKRGQLNTEAFF

V: TRBV5-1
CDR3: CASSPLTGGEREKLFF

V: TRBV30
CDR3: CAWSASGQGRDEQYF

V: TRBV7-8
CDR3: CASSLEGQVTEAFF

V: TRBV5-1
CDR3: CASSLTGVIYGYTF

V: TRBV6-5
CDR3: CASSYASGGESGELFF